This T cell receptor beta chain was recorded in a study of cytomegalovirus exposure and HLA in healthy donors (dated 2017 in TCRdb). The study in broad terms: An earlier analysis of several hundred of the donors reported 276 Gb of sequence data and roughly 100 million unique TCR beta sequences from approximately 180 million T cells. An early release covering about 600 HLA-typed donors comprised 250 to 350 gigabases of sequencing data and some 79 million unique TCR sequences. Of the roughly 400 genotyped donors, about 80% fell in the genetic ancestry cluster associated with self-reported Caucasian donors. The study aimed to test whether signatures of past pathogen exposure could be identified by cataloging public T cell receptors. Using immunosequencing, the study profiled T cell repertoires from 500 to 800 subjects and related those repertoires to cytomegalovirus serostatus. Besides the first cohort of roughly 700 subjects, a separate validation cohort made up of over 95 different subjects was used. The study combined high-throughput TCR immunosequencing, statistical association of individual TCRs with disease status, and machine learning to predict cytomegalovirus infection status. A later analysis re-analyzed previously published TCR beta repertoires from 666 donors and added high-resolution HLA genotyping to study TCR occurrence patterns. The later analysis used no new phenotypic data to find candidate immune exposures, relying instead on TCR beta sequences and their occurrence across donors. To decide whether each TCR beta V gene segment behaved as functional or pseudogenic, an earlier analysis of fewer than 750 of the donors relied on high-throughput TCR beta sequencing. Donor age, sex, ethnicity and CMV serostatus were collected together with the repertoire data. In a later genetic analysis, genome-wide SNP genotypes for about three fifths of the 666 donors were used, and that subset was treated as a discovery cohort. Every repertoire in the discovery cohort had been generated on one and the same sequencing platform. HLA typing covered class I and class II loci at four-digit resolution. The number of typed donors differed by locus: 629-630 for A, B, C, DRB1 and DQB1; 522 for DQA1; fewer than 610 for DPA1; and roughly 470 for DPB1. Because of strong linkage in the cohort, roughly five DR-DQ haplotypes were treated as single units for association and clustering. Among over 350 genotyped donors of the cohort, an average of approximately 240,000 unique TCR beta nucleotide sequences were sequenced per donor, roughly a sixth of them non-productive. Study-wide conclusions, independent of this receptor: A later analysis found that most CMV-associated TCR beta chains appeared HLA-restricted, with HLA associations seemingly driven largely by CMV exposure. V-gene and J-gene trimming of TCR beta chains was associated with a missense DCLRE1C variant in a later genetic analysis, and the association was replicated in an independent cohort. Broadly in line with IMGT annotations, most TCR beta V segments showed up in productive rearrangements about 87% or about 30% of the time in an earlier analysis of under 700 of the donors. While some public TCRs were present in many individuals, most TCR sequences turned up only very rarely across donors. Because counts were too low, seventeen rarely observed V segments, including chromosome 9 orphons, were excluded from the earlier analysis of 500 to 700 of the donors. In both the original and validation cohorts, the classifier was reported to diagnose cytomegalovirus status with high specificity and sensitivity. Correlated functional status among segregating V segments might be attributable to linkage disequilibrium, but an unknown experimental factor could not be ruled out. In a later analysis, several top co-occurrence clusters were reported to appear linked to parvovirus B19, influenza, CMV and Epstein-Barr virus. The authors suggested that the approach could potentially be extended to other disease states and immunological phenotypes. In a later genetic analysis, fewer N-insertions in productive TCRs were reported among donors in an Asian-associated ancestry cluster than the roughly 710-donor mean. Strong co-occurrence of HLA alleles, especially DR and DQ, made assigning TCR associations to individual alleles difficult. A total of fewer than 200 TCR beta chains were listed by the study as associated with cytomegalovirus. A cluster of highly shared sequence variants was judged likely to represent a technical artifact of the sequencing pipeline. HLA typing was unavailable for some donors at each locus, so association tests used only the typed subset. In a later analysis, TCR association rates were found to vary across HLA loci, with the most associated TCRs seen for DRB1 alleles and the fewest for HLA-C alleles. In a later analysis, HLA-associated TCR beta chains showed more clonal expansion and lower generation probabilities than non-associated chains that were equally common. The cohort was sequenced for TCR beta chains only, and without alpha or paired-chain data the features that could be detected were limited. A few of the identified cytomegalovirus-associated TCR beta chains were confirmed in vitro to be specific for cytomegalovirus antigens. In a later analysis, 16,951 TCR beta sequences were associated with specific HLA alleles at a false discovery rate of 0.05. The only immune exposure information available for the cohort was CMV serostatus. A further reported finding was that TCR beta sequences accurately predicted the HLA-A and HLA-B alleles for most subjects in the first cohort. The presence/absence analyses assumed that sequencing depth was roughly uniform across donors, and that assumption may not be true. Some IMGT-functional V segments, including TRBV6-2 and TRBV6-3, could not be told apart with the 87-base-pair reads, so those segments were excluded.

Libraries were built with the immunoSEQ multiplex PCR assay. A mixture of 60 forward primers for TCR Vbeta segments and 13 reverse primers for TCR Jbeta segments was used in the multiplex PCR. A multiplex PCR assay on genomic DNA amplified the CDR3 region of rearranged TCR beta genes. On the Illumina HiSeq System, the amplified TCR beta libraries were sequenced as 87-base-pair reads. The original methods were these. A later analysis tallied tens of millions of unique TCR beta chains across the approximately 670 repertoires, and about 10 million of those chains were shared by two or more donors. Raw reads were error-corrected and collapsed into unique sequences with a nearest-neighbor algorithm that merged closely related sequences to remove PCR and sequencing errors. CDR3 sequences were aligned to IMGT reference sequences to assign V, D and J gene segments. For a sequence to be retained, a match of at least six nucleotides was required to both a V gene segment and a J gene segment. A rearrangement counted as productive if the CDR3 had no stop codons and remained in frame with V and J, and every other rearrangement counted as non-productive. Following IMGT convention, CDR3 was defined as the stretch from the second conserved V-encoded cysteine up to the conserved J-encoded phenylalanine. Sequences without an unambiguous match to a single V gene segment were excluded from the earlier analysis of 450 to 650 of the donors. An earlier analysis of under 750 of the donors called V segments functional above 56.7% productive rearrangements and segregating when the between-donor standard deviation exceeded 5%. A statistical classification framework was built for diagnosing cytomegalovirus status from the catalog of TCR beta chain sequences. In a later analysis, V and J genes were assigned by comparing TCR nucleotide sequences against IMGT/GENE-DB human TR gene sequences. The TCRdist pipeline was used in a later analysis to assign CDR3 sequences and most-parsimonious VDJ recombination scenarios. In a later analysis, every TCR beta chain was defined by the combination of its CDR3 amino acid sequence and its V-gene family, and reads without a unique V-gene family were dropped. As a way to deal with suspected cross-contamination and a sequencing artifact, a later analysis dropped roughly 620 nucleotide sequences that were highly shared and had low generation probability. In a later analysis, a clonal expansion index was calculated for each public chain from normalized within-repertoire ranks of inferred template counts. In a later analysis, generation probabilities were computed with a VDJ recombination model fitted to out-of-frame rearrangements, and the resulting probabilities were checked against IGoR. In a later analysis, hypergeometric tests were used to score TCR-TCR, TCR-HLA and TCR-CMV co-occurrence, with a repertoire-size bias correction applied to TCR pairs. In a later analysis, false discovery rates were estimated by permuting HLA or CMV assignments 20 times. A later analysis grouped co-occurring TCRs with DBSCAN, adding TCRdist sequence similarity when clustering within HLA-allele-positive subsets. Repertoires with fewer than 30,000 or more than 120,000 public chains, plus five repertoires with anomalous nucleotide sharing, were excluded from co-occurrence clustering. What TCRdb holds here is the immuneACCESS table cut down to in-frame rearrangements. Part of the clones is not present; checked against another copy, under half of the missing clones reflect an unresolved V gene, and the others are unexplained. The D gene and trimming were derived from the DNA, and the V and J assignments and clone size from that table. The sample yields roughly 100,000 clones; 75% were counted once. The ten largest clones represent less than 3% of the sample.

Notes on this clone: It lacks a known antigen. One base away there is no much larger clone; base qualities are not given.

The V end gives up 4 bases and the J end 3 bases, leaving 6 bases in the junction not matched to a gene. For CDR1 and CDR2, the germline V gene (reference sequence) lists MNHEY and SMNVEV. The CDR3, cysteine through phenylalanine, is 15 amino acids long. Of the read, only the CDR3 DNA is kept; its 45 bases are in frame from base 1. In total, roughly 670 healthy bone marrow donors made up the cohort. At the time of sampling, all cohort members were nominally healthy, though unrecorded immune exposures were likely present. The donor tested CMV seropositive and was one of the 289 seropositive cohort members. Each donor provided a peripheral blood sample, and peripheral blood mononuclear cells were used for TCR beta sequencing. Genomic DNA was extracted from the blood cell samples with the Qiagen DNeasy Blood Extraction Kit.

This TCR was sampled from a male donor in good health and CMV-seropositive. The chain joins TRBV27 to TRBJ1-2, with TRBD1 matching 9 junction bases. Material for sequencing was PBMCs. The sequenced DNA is TGTGCCAGCAGTTCTCACAGGGGGCGTGACTATGGCTACACCTTC. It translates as CASSSHRGRDYGYTF.